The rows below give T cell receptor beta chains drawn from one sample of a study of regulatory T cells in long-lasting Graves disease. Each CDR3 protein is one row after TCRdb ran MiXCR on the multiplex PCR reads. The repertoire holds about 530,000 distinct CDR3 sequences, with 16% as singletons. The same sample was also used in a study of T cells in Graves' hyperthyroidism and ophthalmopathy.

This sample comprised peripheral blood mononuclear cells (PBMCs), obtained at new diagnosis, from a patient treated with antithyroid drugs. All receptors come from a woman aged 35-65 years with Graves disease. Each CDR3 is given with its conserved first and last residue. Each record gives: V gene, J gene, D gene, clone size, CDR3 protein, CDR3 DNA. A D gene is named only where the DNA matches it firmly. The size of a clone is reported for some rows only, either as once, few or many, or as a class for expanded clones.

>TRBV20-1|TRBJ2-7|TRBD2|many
CSAWDVGGGSYEQYF
TGCAGTGCTTGGGACGTGGGGGGGGGGTCCTACGAGCAGTACTTC
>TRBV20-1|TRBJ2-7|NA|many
CSASPQNSWGSHTYEQYF
TGCAGTGCTAGCCCGCAAAATAGCTGGGGCAGTCATACCTACGAGCAGTACTTC
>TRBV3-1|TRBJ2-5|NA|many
CASSQGTGKETQYF
TGTGCCAGCAGCCAAGGAACAGGGAAAGAGACCCAGTACTTC
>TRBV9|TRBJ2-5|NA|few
CASSASGWGETQYF
TGTGCCAGCAGCGCCAGCGGTTGGGGAGAGACCCAGTACTTC
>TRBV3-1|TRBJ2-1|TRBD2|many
CASSQGTSGVEQFF
TGTGCCAGCAGCCAAGGGACTAGCGGGGTTGAGCAGTTCTTC
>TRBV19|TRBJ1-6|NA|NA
CASSITGSRDSPLHF
TGTGCCAGTAGTATTACCGGCTCAAGGGATTCACCCCTCCACTTT
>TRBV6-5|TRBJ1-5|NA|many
CASSYSVQRRDVYQPQHF
TGTGCCAGCAGTTACTCGGTACAACGCAGGGACGTTTATCAGCCCCAGCATTTT
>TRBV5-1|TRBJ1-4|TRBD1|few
CASSITGGSRNEKLFF
TGCGCCAGCAGCATTACAGGGGGCTCCCGTAATGAAAAACTGTTTTTT
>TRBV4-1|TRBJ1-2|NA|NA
CASSPPGMAYGYTF
TGCGCCAGCAGCCCCCCAGGCATGGCCTATGGCTACACCTTC
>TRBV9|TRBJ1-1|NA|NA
CASSVGVAGGNTEAFF
TGTGCCAGCAGCGTAGGGGTCGCGGGTGGGAACACTGAAGCTTTCTTT
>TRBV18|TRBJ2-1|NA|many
CASSPGIGNEQFF
TGTGCCAGCTCACCTGGGATTGGGAATGAGCAGTTCTTC
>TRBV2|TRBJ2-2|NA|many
CASSEAGPPDTGELFF
TGTGCCAGCAGTGAAGCGGGACCGCCCGACACCGGGGAGCTGTTTTTT
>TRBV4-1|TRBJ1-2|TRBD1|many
CASSLTGGLFYTF
TGCGCCAGCAGCCTGACAGGGGGGCTCTTCTACACCTTC
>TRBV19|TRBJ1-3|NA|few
CASSIDSSGNTIYF
TGTGCCAGTAGTATTGACTCCTCTGGAAACACCATATATTTT
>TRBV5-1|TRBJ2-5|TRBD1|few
CASSGGQGRETQYF
TGCGCCAGCTCCGGGGGACAGGGGCGAGAGACCCAGTACTTC
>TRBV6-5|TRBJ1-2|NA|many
CASSFDRPSYGYTF
TGTGCCAGCAGTTTCGACAGACCCAGCTATGGCTACACCTTC
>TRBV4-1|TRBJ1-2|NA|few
CASSQETHGGIYGYTF
TGCGCCAGCAGCCAAGAAACTCACGGGGGGATCTATGGCTACACCTTC
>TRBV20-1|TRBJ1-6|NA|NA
CSARAQGPLNSPLHF
TGCAGTGCTAGAGCCCAGGGCCCCCTTAATTCACCCCTCCACTTT
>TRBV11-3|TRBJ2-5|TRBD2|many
CASSGGTSGEETQYF
TGTGCCAGCAGCGGAGGGACTAGCGGGGAGGAGACCCAGTACTTC
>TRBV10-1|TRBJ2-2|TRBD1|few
CAAGGNTGELFF
TGCGCCGCAGGGGGTAACACCGGGGAGCTGTTTTTT
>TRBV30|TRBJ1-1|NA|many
CAWSDGALRAFF
TGTGCCTGGAGTGACGGCGCCCTGCGGGCTTTCTTT
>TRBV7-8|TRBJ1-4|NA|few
CASSFSTGTNEKLFF
TGTGCCAGCAGCTTCTCCACGGGGACTAATGAAAAACTGTTTTTT
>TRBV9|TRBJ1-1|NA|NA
CASSGRDQNTEAFF
TGTGCCAGCAGCGGGAGGGACCAGAACACTGAAGCTTTCTTT
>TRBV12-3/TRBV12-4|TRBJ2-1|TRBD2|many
CASSQKILAVSYNEQFF
TGTGCCAGCAGCCAAAAGATACTAGCGGTCTCCTACAATGAGCAGTTCTTC
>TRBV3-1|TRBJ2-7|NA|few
CASSKGGGLIYEQYF
TGTGCCAGCAGTAAAGGGGGGGGACTCATCTACGAGCAGTACTTC
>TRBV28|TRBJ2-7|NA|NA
CASSLATNYEQYF
TGTGCCAGCAGTTTAGCCACTAACTACGAGCAGTACTTC
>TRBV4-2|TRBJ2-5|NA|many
CASSQVRDGGRETQYF
TGTGCCAGCAGCCAAGTAAGGGACGGGGGGCGAGAGACCCAGTACTTC
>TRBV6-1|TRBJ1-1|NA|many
CASITGGNMNTEAFF
TGTGCCAGCATCACGGGGGGGAACATGAACACTGAAGCTTTCTTT
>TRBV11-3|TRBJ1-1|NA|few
CASTPLGGTSSTEAFF
TGTGCCAGCACCCCCCTGGGAGGGACTTCCAGCACTGAAGCTTTCTTT
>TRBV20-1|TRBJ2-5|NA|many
CSAELDLKTQYF
TGCAGTGCTGAGCTGGACCTGAAGACCCAGTACTTC
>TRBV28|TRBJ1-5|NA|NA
CASSYRGGDQPQHF
TGTGCCAGCAGTTACCGGGGCGGAGATCAGCCCCAGCATTTT
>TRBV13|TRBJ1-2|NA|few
CASTGRGEYGYTF
TGTGCCAGTACCGGACGGGGGGAATATGGCTACACCTTC